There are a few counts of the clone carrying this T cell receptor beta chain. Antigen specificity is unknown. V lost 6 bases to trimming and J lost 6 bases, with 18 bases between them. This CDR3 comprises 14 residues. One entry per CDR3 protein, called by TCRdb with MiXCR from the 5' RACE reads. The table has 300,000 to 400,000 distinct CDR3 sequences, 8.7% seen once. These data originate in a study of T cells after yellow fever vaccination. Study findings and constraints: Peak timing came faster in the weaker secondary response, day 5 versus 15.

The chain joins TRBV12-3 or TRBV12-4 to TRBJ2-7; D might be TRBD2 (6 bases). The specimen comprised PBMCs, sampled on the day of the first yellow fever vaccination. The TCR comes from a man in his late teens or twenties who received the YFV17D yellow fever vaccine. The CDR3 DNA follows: TGTGCCAGCAGCCCAACGGGGGTTCTGGGCGAGCAGTACTTC. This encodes CASSPTGVLGEQYF.